This section outlines one T cell receptor (beta chain) sequence together with its context. CDR1 SEHNR and CDR2 FQNEAQ come from the germline V gene (reference sequence). The CDR3 is 14 residues long. The V gene lost 2 bases and the J gene lost 2 bases, with 7 bases spanning the gap. This record comes from a study of blood T cells in healthy people across ages. The second PCR ran about 6 to 11 cycles with a sample-barcoded 5' primer and J-beta primers. One entry per CDR3 protein results from TCRdb running MiXCR on the 5' RACE reads. Among hundreds of thousands of distinct CDR3 sequences listed, around half were seen once.

The sample consisted of blood. The chain joins TRBV7-9 to TRBJ2-1; D not resolved. This sequence was found in a woman aged 55-70 years in good health. This CDR3 is CASSLSLTYNEQFF. CDR3 in DNA: TGTGCCAGCAGCTTAAGCTTAACCTACAATGAGCAGTTCTTC.